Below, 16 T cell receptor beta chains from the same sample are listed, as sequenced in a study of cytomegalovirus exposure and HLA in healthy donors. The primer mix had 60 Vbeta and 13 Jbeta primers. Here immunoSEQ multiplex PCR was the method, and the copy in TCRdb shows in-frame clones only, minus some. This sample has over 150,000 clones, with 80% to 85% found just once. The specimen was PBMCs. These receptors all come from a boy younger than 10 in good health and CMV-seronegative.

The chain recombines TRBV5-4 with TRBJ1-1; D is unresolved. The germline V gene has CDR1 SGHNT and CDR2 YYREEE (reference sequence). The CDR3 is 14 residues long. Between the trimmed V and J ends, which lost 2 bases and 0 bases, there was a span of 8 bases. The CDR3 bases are TGTGCCAGCAGCTTAACCAGAATGAACACTGAAGCTTTCTTT. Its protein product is CASSLTRMNTEAFF.

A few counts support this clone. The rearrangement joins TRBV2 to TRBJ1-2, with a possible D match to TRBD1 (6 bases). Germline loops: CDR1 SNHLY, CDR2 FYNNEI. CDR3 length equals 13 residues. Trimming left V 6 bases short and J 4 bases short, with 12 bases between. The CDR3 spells CASRRTGTYGYTF. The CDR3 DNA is TGTGCCAGCAGACGAACAGGGACCTATGGCTACACCTTC.

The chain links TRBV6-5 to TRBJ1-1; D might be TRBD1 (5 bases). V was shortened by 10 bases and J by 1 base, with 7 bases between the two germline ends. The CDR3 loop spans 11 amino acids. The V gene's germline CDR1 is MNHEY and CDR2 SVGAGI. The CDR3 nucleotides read TGTGCCACGCAGGGGAACACTGAAGCTTTCTTT. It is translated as CATQGNTEAFF.

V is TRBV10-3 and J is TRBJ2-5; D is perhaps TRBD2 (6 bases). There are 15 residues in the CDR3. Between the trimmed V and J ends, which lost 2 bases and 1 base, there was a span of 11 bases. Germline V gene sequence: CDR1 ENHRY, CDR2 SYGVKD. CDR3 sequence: CAISERGNFQETQYF. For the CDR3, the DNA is TGTGCCATCAGTGAGCGGGGGAACTTCCAAGAGACCCAGTACTTC.

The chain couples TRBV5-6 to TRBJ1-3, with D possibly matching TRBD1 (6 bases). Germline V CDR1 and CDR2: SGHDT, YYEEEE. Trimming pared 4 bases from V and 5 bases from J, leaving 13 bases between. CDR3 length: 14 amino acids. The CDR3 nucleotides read TGTGCCAGCAGCCTCCGGGGACACCGAAACACCATATATTTT. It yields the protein CASSLRGHRNTIYF.

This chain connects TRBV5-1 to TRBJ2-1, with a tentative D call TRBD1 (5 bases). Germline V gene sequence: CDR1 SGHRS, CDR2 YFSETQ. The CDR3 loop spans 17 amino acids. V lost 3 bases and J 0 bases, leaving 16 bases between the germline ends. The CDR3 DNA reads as TGCGCCAGCAGCTCTCTATGGGGTCAGGGCTCCTACAATGAGCAGTTCTTC. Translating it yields CASSSLWGQGSYNEQFF.

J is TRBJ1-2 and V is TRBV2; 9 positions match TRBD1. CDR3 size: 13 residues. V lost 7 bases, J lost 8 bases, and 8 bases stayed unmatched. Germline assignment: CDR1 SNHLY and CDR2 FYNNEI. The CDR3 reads CASTYTGGGGYTF. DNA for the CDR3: TGTGCCAGCACCTACACAGGGGGCGGCGGCTACACCTTC.

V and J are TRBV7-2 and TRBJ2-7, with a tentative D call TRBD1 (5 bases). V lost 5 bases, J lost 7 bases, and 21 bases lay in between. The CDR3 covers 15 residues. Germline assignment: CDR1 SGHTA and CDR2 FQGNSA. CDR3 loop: CASSETPGFGSEQYF. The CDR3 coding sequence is TGTGCCAGCAGCGAAACCCCAGGGTTTGGGTCAGAGCAGTACTTC.

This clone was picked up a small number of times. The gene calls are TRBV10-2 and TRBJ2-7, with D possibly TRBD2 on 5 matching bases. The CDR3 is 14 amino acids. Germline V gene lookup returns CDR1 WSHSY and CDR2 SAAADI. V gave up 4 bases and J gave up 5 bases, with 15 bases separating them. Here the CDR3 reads CASSAPVASDEQYF. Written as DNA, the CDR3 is TGCGCCAGCAGTGCCCCAGTAGCGTCAGACGAGCAGTACTTC.

The CDR3 loop reads CASSWTGRLEAFF. The CDR3 coding sequence is TGTGCCAGCAGTTGGACAGGGCGACTTGAAGCTTTCTTT. This chain joins TRBV6-6 and TRBJ1-1; 8 bases are shared with TRBD1. J lost 7 bases, V lost 4 bases, and 5 bases had no gene match. Germline values: CDR1 MNHNY, CDR2 SVGAGI (reference sequence). The CDR3 totals 13 residues.

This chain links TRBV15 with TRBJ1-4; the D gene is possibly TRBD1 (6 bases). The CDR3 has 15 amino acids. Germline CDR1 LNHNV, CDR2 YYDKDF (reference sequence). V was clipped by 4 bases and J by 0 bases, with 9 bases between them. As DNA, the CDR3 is TGTGCCACCAGCATGTACAGGGCAACTAATGAAAAACTGTTTTTT. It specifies CATSMYRATNEKLFF.

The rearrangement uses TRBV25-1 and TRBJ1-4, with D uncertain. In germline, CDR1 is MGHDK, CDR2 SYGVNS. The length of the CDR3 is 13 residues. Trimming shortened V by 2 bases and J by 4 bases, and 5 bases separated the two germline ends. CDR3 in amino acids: CASSEQFNEKLFF. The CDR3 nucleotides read TGTGCCAGCAGTGAACAATTTAATGAAAAACTGTTTTTT.

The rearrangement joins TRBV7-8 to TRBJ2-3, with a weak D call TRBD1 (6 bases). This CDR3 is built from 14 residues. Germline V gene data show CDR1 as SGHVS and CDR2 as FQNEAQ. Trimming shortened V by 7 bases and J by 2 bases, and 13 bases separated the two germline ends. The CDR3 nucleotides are TGTGCCAGCACCCAAAGGGACATCACAGATACGCAGTATTTT. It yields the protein CASTQRDITDTQYF.

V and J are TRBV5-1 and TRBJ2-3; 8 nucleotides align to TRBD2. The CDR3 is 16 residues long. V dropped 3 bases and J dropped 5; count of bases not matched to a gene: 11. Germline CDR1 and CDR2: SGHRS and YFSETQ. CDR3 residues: CASSYPNGGAEDTQYF. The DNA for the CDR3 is TGCGCCAGCAGCTACCCTAACGGGGGGGCAGAAGATACGCAGTATTTT.

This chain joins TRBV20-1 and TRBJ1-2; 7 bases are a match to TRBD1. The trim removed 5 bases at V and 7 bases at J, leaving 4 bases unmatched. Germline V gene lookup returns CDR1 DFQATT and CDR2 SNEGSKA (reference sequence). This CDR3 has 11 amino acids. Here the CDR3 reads CSALNRGGYTF. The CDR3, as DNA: TGCAGTGCTCTGAACAGGGGTGGCTACACCTTC.

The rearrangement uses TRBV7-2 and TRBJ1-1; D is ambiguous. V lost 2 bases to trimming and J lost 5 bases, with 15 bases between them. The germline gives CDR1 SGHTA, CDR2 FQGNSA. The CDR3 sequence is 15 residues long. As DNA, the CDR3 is TGTGCCAGCAGCTTAAAACGAATTGGAGGGACTGAAGCTTTCTTT. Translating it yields CASSLKRIGGTEAFF. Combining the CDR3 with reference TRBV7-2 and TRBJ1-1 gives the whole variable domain GAGVSQSPSNKVTEKGKDVELRCDPISGHTALYWYRQSLGQGLEFLIYFQGNSAPDKSGLPSDRFSAERTGGSVSTLTIQRTQQEDSAVYLCASSLKRIGGTEAFFGQGTRLTVV.